This T cell receptor beta chain comes out of a study of tumor and adjacent non-tumor tissue in lung cancer. Study overall: Each sample yielded millions of productive TCRbeta reads on average.

V lost 5 bases and J lost 0, with 13 bases in between. CDR1 is SGHDN, CDR2 FVKESK, per germline. This CDR3 is built from 15 residues. The template was RNA from unsorted bulk tissue. This non-tumor lung sample came from over 3 cm beyond the tumor edge. The library came from three nested PCR rounds adapted from ARM-PCR protocols. Each CDR3 protein gets one entry after TCRdb re-called the multiplex PCR reads with MiXCR. The data show 90,000 to 110,000 distinct CDR3 sequences, about 61% seen once. This clonotype was found many times. Sequences were obtained from distant non-tumor lung tissue. The chain joins TRBV14 to TRBJ1-2, with D possibly TRBD1 on 5 matching bases. The sequence derives from a man aged 55 to 70 with non-small cell lung cancer. CDR3 DNA: TGTGCCAGCAGCGACTTACCAGGGACTAACTATGGCTACACCTTC. Translated: CASSDLPGTNYGYTF.